The following is a T cell receptor beta chain sequence with its context. The antigen is unknown. This table comes from immunoSEQ multiplex PCR, and its TCRdb copy is limited to in-frame clones, with some not included. Of around 25,000 clones in the sample, approximately 94% were seen once. This entry is derived from a study of chemoradiotherapy in HPV16-positive cancers. Study-wide points: Only two HPV16-positive patients supplied the functional HPV-specificity definition.

Source: blood, taken from a patient who underwent chemoradiotherapy. The TCR was taken from a human donor with HPV-associated anogenital cancer.

The chain's CDR3 is CASSIPGGMGNQPQHF. The DNA for the CDR3 is TGTGCCAGTAGTATTCCAGGGGGGATGGGCAATCAGCCCCAGCATTTT. The chain links TRBV19 to TRBJ1-5, with 7 positions matching TRBD1. The junction had 7 bases not matched to a gene; V was cut back by 3 bases and J by 2 bases. The germline V gene encodes CDR1 LNHDA and CDR2 SQIVND (reference sequence). The CDR3 has 16 residues. The variable domain in full, completed from reference TRBV19 and TRBJ1-5, reads DGGITQSPKYLFRKEGQNVTLSCEQNLNHDAMYWYRQDPGQGLRLIYYSQIVNDFQKGDIAEGYSVSREKKESFPLTVTSAQKNPTAFYLCASSIPGGMGNQPQHFGDGTRLSIL.